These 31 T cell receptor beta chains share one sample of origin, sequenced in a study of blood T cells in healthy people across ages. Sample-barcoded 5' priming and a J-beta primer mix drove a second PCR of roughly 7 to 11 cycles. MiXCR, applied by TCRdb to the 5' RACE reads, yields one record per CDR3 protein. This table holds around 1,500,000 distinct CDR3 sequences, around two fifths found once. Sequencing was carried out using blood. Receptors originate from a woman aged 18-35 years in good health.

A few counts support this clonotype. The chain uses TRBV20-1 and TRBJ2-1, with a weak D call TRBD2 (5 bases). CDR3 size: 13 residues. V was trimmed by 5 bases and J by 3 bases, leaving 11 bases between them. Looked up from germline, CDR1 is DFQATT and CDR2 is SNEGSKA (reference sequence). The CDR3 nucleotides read TGCAGTGCTGCCTTAGCGAACTACAATGAGCAGTTCTTC. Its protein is CSAALANYNEQFF.

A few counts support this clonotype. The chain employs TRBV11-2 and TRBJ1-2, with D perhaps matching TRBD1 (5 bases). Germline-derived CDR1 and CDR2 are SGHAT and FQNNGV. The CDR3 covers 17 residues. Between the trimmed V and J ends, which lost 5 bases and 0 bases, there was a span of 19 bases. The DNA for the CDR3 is TGTGCCAGCAGCCAAACTGGGCAGGGCCCGTCTAACTATGGCTACACCTTC. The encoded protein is CASSQTGQGPSNYGYTF.

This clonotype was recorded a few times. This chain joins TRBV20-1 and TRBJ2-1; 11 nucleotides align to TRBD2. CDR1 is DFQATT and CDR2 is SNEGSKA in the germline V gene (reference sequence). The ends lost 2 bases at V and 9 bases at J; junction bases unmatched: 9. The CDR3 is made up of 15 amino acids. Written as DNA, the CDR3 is TGCAGTGCTAGACGTCCGGGACTAGCGGACGGTGAGCAGTTCTTC. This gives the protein CSARRPGLADGEQFF.

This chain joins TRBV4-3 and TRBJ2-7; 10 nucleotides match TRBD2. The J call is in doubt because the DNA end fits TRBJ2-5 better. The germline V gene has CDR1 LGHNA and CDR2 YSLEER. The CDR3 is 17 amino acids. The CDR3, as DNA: TGCGCCAGCAGCCAAGATAAGGAAGGTAGCGGGGGGACGACCCAGTACTTC. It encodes CASSQDKEGSGGTTQYF.

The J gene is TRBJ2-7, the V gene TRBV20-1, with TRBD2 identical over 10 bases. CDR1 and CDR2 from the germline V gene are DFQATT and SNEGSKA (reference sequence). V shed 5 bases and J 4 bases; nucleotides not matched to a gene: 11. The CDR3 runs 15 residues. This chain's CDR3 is CSAPDLAGVSYEQYF. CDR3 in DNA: TGCAGTGCTCCCGACCTAGCGGGAGTTTCATACGAGCAGTACTTC.

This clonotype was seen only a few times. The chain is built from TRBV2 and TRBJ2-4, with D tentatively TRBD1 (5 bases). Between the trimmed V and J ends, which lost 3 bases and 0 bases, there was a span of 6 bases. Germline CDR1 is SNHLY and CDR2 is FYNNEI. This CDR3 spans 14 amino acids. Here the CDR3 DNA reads TGTGCCAGCAGTGACCAGGGAGCCAAAAACATTCAGTACTTC. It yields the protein CASSDQGAKNIQYF.

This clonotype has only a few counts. CDR3 in DNA: TGTGCCAGCAGTTCCCCGACAGGGGTGTTATACAATGAGCAGTTCTTC. This gives the protein CASSSPTGVLYNEQFF. This rearrangement joins TRBV27 to TRBJ2-1; the match to TRBD1 covers 8 bases. Germline CDR1 is MNHEY and CDR2 is SMNVEV (reference sequence). V dropped 4 bases and J dropped 4; count of bases not matched to a gene: 9. The CDR3 consists of 16 residues.

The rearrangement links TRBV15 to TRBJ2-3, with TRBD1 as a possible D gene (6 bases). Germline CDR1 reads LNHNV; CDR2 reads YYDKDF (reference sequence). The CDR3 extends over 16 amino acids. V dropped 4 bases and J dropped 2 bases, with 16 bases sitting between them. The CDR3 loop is CATSTTGQLTTDTQYF. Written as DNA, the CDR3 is TGTGCCACCAGCACGACCGGACAGCTGACCACAGATACGCAGTATTTT.

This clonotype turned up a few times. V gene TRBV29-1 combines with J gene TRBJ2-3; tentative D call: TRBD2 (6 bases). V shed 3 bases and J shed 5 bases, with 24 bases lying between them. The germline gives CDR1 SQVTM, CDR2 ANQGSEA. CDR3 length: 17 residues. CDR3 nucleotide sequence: TGCAGCGTTGAGGGGAGGAAGGGGATCCCCATGGGAGATACGCAGTATTTT. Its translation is CSVEGRKGIPMGDTQYF.

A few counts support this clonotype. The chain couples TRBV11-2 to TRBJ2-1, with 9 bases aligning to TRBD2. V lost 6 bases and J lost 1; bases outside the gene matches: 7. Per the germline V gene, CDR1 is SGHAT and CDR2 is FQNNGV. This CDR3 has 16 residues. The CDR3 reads CASSLSTSGSYNEQFF. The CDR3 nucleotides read TGTGCCAGCAGTCTTTCGACTAGCGGTTCCTACAATGAGCAGTTCTTC.

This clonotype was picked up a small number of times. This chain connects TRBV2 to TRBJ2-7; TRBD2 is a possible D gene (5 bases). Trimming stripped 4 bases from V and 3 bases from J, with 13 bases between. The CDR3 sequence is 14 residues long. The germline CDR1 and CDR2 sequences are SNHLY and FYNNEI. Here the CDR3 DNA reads TGTGCCAGCAGTGGCCGGGATCCCTTCTACGAGCAGTACTTC. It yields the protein CASSGRDPFYEQYF.

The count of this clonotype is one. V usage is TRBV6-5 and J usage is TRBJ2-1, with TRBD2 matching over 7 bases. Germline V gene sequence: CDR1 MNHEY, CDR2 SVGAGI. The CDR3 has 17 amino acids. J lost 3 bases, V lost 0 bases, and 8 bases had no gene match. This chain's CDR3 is CASSYSPGGGFYNEQFF. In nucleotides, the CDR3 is TGTGCCAGCAGTTACTCCCCTGGGGGGGGTTTCTACAATGAGCAGTTCTTC.

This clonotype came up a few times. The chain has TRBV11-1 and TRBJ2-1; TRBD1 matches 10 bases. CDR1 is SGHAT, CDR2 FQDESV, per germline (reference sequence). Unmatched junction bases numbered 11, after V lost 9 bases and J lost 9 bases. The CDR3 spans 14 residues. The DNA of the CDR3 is TGTGCCAGTAGTCCGGGGACAGGGGAGAGTGAGCAGTTCTTC. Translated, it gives CASSPGTGESEQFF.

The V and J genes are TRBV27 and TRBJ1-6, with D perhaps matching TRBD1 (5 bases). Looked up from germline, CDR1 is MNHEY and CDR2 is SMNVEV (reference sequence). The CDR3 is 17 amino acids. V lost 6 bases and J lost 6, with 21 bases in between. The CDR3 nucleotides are TGTGCCAGCAGGCACACACCTTGGGGACGGCTTAATTCACCCCTCCACTTT. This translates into CASRHTPWGRLNSPLHF.

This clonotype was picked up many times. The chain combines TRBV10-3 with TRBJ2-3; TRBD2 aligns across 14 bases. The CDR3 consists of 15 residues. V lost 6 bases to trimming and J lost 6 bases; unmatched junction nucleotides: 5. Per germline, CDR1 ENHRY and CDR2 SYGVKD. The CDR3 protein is CAISRLAGGMDTQYF. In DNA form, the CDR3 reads TGTGCCATCAGCCGACTAGCGGGAGGGATGGATACGCAGTATTTT.

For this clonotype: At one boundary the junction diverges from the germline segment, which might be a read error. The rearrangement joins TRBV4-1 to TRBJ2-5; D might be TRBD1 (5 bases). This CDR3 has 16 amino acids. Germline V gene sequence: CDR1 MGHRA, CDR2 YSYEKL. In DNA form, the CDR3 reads TGCGCCAGCAACCAAGTGTCGGCCGGCCCAGGGGAGACCCAGTACTTC. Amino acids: CASNQVSAGPGETQYF.

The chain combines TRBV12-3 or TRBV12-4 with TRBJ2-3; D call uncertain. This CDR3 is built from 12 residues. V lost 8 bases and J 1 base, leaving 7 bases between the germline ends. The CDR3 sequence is CASRVRTDTQYF. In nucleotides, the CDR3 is TGTGCCAGCCGGGTACGCACAGATACGCAGTATTTT.

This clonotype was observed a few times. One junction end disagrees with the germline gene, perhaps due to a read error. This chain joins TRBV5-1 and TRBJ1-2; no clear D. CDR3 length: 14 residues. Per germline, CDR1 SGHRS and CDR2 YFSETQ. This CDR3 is CASSLEAVNYGYTF. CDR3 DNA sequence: TGTGCCAGCAGCTTAGAGGCAGTGAACTATGGCTACACCTTC.

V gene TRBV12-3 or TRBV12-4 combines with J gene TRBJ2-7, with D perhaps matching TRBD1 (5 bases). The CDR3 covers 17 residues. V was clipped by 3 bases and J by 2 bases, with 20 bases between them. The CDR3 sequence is CASSFMAGKNRAYEQYF. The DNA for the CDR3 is TGTGCCAGCAGTTTTATGGCAGGGAAGAATCGGGCCTACGAGCAGTACTTC.

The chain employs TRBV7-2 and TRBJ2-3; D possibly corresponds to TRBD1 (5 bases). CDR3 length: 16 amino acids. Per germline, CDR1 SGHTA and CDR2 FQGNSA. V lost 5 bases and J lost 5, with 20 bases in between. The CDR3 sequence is CASSPKLGDRGDTQYF. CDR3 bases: TGTGCCAGCAGCCCGAAATTAGGGGATAGAGGAGATACGCAGTATTTT.

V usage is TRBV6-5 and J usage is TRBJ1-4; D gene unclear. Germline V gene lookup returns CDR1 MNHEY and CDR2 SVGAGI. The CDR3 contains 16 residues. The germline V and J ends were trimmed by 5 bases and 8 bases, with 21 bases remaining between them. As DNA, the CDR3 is TGTGCCAGCAGTCAATTAGCGGGGTCAGTAGGGGAAAAACTGTTTTTT. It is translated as CASSQLAGSVGEKLFF.

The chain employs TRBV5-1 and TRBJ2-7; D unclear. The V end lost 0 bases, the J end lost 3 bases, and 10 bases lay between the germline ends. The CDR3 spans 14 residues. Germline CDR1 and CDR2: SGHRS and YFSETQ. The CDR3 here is CASSLDVEYYEQYF. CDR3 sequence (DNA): TGCGCCAGCAGCTTGGACGTGGAGTACTACGAGCAGTACTTC.

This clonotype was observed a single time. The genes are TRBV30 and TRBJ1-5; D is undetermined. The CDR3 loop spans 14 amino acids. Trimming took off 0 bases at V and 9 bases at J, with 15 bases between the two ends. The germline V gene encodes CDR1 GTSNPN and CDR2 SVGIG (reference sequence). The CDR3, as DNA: TGTGCCTGGAGTGTAGGGCAGGTCAGACGGCCCCAGCATTTT. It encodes CAWSVGQVRRPQHF.

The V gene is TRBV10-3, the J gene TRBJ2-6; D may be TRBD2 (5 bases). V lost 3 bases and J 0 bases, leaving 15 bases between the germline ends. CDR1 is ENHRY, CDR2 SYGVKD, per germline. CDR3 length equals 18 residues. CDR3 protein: CAISDPTRGISGANVLTF. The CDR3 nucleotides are TGTGCCATCAGTGACCCAACTCGAGGGATCTCTGGGGCCAACGTCCTGACTTTC.

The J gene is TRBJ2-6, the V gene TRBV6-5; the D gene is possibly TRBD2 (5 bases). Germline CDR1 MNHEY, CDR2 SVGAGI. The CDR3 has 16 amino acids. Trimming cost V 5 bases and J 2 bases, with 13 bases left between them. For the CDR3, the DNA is TGTGCCAGCAGTCCCCTAGCTAGGGCTGGGGCCAACGTCCTGACTTTC. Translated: CASSPLARAGANVLTF.

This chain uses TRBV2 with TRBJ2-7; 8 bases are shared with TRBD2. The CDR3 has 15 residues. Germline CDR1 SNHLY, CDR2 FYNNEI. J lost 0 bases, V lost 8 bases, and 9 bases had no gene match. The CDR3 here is CASGKAGGISYEQYF. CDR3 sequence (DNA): TGTGCCAGCGGGAAGGCGGGGGGTATCTCCTACGAGCAGTACTTC.

The CDR3 loop reads CASSVEGWQPQHF. Written as DNA, the CDR3 is TGTGCCAGCAGTGTCGAGGGATGGCAGCCCCAGCATTTT. The genes are TRBV2 and TRBJ1-5; D not certain. With 4 bases removed from V and 7 bases from J, the gap between germline ends came to 11 bases. In germline, CDR1 is SNHLY, CDR2 FYNNEI. The CDR3 consists of 13 residues.

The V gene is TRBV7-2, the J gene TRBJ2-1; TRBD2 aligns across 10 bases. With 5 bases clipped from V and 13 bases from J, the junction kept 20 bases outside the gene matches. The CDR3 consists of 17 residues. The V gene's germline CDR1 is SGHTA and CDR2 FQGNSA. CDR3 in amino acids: CASSVPSGLAGVETQFF. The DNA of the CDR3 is TGTGCCAGCAGCGTCCCTTCGGGGCTAGCGGGAGTGGAGACCCAGTTCTTC.

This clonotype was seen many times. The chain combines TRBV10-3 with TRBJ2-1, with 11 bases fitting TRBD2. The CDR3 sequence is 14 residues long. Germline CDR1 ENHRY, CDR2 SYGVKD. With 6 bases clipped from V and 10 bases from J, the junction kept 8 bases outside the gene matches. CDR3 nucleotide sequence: TGTGCCATCAGGGACTCGACTAGCGGGAAGGAGCAGTTCTTC. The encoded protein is CAIRDSTSGKEQFF.

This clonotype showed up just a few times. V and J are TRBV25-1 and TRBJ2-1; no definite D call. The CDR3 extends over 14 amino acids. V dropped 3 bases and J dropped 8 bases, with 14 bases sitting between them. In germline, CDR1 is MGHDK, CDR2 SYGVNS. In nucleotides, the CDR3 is TGTGCCAGCAGTGAGGACGGCCTTTTTTATGAGCAGTTCTTC. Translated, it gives CASSEDGLFYEQFF.

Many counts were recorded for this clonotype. The CDR3 is CAISGTSGDGEQFF. CDR3 sequence (DNA): TGTGCCATCAGCGGGACTAGCGGAGATGGTGAGCAGTTCTTC. This sequence joins TRBV10-3 and TRBJ2-1; the match to TRBD2 covers 11 bases. The J segment lost 9 bases and the V segment lost 6 bases, leaving 7 bases of the junction unmatched. The CDR3 loop spans 14 amino acids. Germline CDR1 reads ENHRY; CDR2 reads SYGVKD.